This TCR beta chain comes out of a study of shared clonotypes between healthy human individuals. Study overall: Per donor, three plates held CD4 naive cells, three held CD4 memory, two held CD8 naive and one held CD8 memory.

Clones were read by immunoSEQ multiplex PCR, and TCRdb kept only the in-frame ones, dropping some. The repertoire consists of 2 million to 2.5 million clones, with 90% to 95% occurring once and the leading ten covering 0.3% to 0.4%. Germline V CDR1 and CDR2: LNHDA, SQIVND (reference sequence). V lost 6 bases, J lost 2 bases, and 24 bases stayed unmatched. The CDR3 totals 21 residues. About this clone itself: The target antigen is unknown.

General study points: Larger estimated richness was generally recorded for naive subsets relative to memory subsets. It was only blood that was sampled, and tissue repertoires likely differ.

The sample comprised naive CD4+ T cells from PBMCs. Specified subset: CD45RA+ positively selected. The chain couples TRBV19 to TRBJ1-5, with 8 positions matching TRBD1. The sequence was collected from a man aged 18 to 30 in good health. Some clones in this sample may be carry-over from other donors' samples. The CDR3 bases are TGTGCCAGTAGCCTTGGGGCCTCCGGGACAGGTCTATACTTGGGCAATCAGCCCCAGCATTTT. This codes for CASSLGASGTGLYLGNQPQHF.